These 15 T cell receptor beta chains were all obtained from the same sample, sequenced in a study of T cell responses to AZD1222 COVID-19 vaccine (dated by TCRdb to the early 2020s). What this sample's time point label stands for: about 28 days (+/-7) after the second vaccine dose. Library preparation used the immunoSEQ multiplex PCR assay. TCRdb retrieved this table from immuneACCESS and kept in-frame rearrangements only. Not all clones are present; in checked studies, unresolved V genes account for under half, and no reason is known for the remainder. A total of 100,000 to 120,000 clones appear in this sample, about 95% of them only once. 2.5% to 3% of the sample goes to the ten largest clones. The sequencing used peripheral blood, collected 28 days after the second AZD1222 dose. Every receptor here comes from an adult who received the AZD1222 COVID-19 vaccine.

The chain has TRBV19 and TRBJ1-1; tentative D call: TRBD1 (5 bases). Trimming took off 1 base at V and 2 bases at J, with 8 bases between the two ends. The CDR3 is 14 residues long. Germline V gene lookup returns CDR1 LNHDA and CDR2 SQIVND (reference sequence). CDR3: CASSIAGTNTEAFF. Here the CDR3 DNA reads TGTGCCAGTAGTATAGCAGGGACCAACACTGAAGCTTTCTTT.

The chain combines TRBV6-5 with TRBJ2-7; D perhaps matches TRBD2 (5 bases). The CDR3 is made up of 13 amino acids. In germline, CDR1 is MNHEY, CDR2 SVGAGI. V was pared by 8 bases and J by 2 bases, with 13 bases between. CDR3: CASEGDPTYEQYF. As DNA, the CDR3 is TGTGCCAGCGAGGGAGACCCGACCTACGAGCAGTACTTC.

CDR3 region: CASRSRQGTGEKLFF. The CDR3 bases are TGTGCCAGCAGATCTCGACAGGGAACGGGTGAAAAACTGTTTTTT. This chain links TRBV5-5 with TRBJ1-4, with 7 bases aligning to TRBD1. The junction had 11 bases not matched to a gene; V was cut back by 5 bases and J by 7 bases. Germline assignment: CDR1 SGHKS and CDR2 YYEKEE (reference sequence). The CDR3 runs 15 residues.

The rearrangement uses TRBV18 and TRBJ1-2; D remains ambiguous. Trimming cost V 3 bases and J 10 bases, with 15 bases left between them. Germline V gene sequence: CDR1 KGHSH, CDR2 LQKENI. The length of the CDR3 is 13 residues. The CDR3 nucleotides are TGTGCCAGCTCACCTATGAAGGTGGATGACTACACCTTC. It encodes CASSPMKVDDYTF. Complete variable domain (other parts from reference TRBV18 and TRBJ1-2): NAGVMQNPRHLVRRRGQEARLRCSPMKGHSHVYWYRQLPEEGLKFMVYLQKENIIDESGMPKERFSAEFPKEGPSILRIQQVVRGDSAAYFCASSPMKVDDYTFGSGTRLTVV.

The chain links TRBV5-1 to TRBJ1-3, with TRBD1 matching 9 bases. CDR3 size: 16 residues. V lost 2 bases and J lost 4; bases outside the gene matches: 7. Germline V gene data show CDR1 as SGHRS and CDR2 as YFSETQ. CDR3 in DNA: TGCGCCAGCAGCTTACGGGGACAGGGTACCGGAAACACCATATATTTT. Translation: CASSLRGQGTGNTIYF.

J is TRBJ1-1 and V is TRBV27, with 7 nucleotides matching TRBD1. The CDR3 spans 12 residues. Germline CDR1 and CDR2: MNHEY and SMNVEV (reference sequence). V gave up 8 bases and J gave up 1 base; unmatched junction bases: 1. Written as DNA, the CDR3 is TGTGCCAGCCGGGACAGGAACACTGAAGCTTTCTTT. Amino acid sequence: CASRDRNTEAFF.

The chain employs TRBV5-6 and TRBJ1-1; D uncertain. This CDR3 is built from 13 residues. Germline lookup yields CDR1 SGHDT and CDR2 YYEEEE. V shed 0 bases and J shed 7 bases, with 10 bases lying between them. CDR3 loop: CASSLGPLDEAFF. As DNA, the CDR3 is TGTGCCAGCAGCTTGGGTCCGCTGGATGAAGCTTTCTTT.

The chain has TRBV3-1 (or the pseudogene TRBV3-2) and TRBJ2-5, with 13 bases fitting TRBD2. The ends lost 0 bases at V and 3 bases at J; junction bases unmatched: 7. Germline loops: CDR1 LGHDT, CDR2 YNNKEL (reference sequence). The CDR3 sequence is 18 residues long. In DNA form, the CDR3 reads TGTGCCAGCAGCCAAGATATACTAGCGGGAGGGGGAAAAGAGACCCAGTACTTC. This codes for CASSQDILAGGGKETQYF.

DNA for the CDR3: TGTGCCAGCTCACCGAGGGTGGCAGGGAACACCGGGGAGCTGTTTTTT. As protein: CASSPRVAGNTGELFF. This sequence joins TRBV18 and TRBJ2-2; tentative D call: TRBD2 (5 bases). The V end lost 3 bases, the J end lost 1 base, and 12 bases lay between the germline ends. Per the germline V gene, CDR1 is KGHSH and CDR2 is LQKENI. The CDR3 runs 16 residues.

This rearrangement joins TRBV29-1 to TRBJ1-2, with 10 bases identical to TRBD1. Trimming took 5 bases from V and 3 from J; bases not matched to a gene: 3. The CDR3 loop spans 13 amino acids. The germline gives CDR1 SQVTM, CDR2 ANQGSEA. The CDR3 region is CSVWGTGDYGYTF. CDR3 sequence (DNA): TGCAGCGTTTGGGGGACAGGGGACTATGGCTACACCTTC.

V is TRBV5-1 and J is TRBJ1-5; TRBD1 matches at 7 bases. Germline CDR1 is SGHRS and CDR2 is YFSETQ. V trimming: 4 bases; J trimming: 4 bases; junction bases outside the gene matches: 5. The CDR3 extends over 14 amino acids. CDR3 sequence reads: CASSEGQPNQPQHF. The DNA for the CDR3 is TGCGCCAGCAGCGAGGGACAGCCTAATCAGCCCCAGCATTTT.

The chain combines TRBV29-1 with TRBJ1-2; D gene unclear. CDR3 length: 12 amino acids. Germline V gene lookup returns CDR1 SQVTM and CDR2 ANQGSEA. V lost 4 bases, J lost 3 bases, and 9 bases lay in between. The CDR3 loop is CSVVFQDYGYTF. As DNA, the CDR3 is TGCAGCGTTGTGTTCCAGGACTATGGCTACACCTTC.

This chain connects TRBV10-2 to TRBJ1-2; tentative D call: TRBD1 (6 bases). The CDR3 contains 14 residues. V gave up 0 bases and J gave up 8 bases, with 13 bases separating them. Germline CDR1 reads WSHSY; CDR2 reads SAAADI. This CDR3 reads CASSESPDRIGYTF. CDR3 coding DNA: TGCGCCAGCAGTGAGTCTCCCGACAGGATCGGCTACACCTTC.

The chain joins TRBV12-5 to TRBJ1-1, with 10 bases fitting TRBD1. The germline V gene has CDR1 LGHNT and CDR2 FRNRAP. V dropped 5 bases and J dropped 3; count of bases not matched to a gene: 12. CDR3 length equals 17 residues. The CDR3 sequence is CASGPYRTGGEDTEAFF. CDR3 DNA: TGTGCTAGTGGTCCCTACAGGACAGGGGGTGAAGACACTGAAGCTTTCTTT.

The chain carries TRBV4-2 and TRBJ2-2; a possible D gene is TRBD2 (6 bases). This CDR3 is 13 amino acids long. CDR1 and CDR2 from the germline V gene are LGHNA and YNFKEQ. The V end lost 5 bases, the J end lost 2 bases, and 6 bases lay between the germline ends. CDR3 in amino acids: CASSGTNTGELFF. For the CDR3, the DNA is TGTGCCAGCAGCGGGACTAACACCGGGGAGCTGTTTTTT.